Each of the 21 T cell receptor beta chains below was sequenced from the same sample in a study of vaccination effects on CD4 cells after COVID-19. No antigen is known for these receptors. Sequencing in the ViraFEST assay came after antigen-specific CD4+ T cells had been expanded with viral peptide pools, which were used to stimulate PBMC. Having been cultured for less than 12 days, the cells underwent CD4+ T cell isolation. According to PCR results, the person was infected with SARS-CoV-2 between March and December 2020. The data were produced by immunoSEQ multiplex PCR, yet TCRdb's version contains in-frame clones alone and is incomplete. The repertoire consists of tens of thousands of clones, with 65% to 80% occurring once and the leading ten covering roughly 6%. This specimen was CD4+ T cells from PBMCs cultured with HIV peptides, taken before COVID-19 vaccination. Documented subset: HIV-1 Nef peptide pool negative control/reference culture. These receptors originate from a human donor who had a prior SARS-CoV-2 infection.

This chain links TRBV29-1 with TRBJ2-4, with D perhaps matching TRBD1 (5 bases). Germline CDR1 SQVTM, CDR2 ANQGSEA. V lost 6 bases and J 9 bases, leaving 18 bases between the germline ends. The CDR3 has 13 residues. CDR3 nucleotides: TGCAGCGTAATTGAAGGGGCCTCTATCATTCAGTACTTC. Translated: CSVIEGASIIQYF.

This rearrangement joins TRBV19 to TRBJ2-1, with a possible D match to TRBD2 (5 bases). The CDR3 is made up of 17 amino acids. Trimming pared 0 bases from V and 1 base from J, leaving 13 bases between. Germline V gene lookup returns CDR1 LNHDA and CDR2 SQIVND (reference sequence). The CDR3 DNA follows: TGTGCCAGTAGTATAGAGGGCGACCCGGGGTCCTACAATGAGCAGTTCTTC. Translating it yields CASSIEGDPGSYNEQFF.

The J gene is TRBJ2-7, the V gene TRBV5-1; D possibly uses TRBD1 or TRBD2 (5 bases each). Trimming removed 4 bases from V and 2 bases from J, with 13 bases in between. Per germline, CDR1 SGHRS and CDR2 YFSETQ. This CDR3 comprises 14 residues. The CDR3 protein is CASSLQGPPYEQYF. CDR3 nucleotides: TGCGCCAGCAGCCTGCAGGGACCACCCTACGAGCAGTACTTC.

This CDR3 reads CATSDLSSGSTNEQFF. The CDR3, as DNA: TGTGCCACCAGTGATTTGAGTAGCGGGAGTACGAATGAGCAGTTCTTC. This sequence joins TRBV24-1 and TRBJ2-1; TRBD2 matches 9 bases. From germline, CDR1 is KGHDR and CDR2 SFDVKD. The V segment lost 0 bases and the J segment 7 bases; nucleotides outside the gene matches: 6. The CDR3 extends over 16 amino acids.

The chain combines TRBV7-3 with TRBJ2-2, with TRBD2 identical over 9 bases. The CDR3 is 15 amino acids. Germline V gives CDR1 SGHTA, CDR2 FQGTGA. V gave up 5 bases and J gave up 4 bases; unmatched junction bases: 5. CDR3 protein: CASSETSGFTGELFF. CDR3 DNA: TGTGCCAGCAGCGAGACTAGCGGTTTCACCGGGGAGCTGTTTTTT.

This clone is a singleton in its sample. The chain couples TRBV24-1 to TRBJ1-5; 8 nucleotides match TRBD1. CDR1 KGHDR and CDR2 SFDVKD come from the germline V gene. V lost 1 base and J lost 0; bases outside the gene matches: 10. The CDR3 totals 19 residues. The CDR3 reads CATSDFWKAGGDSNQPQHF. The CDR3 bases are TGTGCCACCAGTGATTTTTGGAAGGCAGGGGGCGATAGCAATCAGCCCCAGCATTTT.

This clone was counted a few times. The CDR3 DNA follows: TGTGCCAGCAGCCAAGATCCGGGGTTGGGTTCACCCCTCCACTTT. Protein product: CASSQDPGLGSPLHF. The chain combines TRBV3-1 (or the pseudogene TRBV3-2) with TRBJ1-6, with D unclear. V was shortened by 0 bases and J by 9 bases, with 12 bases between the two germline ends. Germline CDR1 and CDR2: LGHDT and YNNKEL (reference sequence). The CDR3 covers 15 residues.

The rearrangement uses TRBV5-1 and TRBJ2-7; TRBD2 matches 14 bases. The CDR3 contains 14 residues. Germline V gives CDR1 SGHRS, CDR2 YFSETQ. The V and J ends lost 7 bases and 3 bases, in that order; junction bases with no gene match: 3. The CDR3 DNA reads TGCGCCAGCGGGGGGACTAGCGGGAGCTACGAGCAGTACTTC. Protein: CASGGTSGSYEQYF.

The V and J genes are TRBV10-3 and TRBJ1-4, with D perhaps TRBD1 (5 bases). The CDR3 spans 14 residues. V was trimmed by 4 bases and J by 4 bases, leaving 10 bases between them. Germline values: CDR1 ENHRY, CDR2 SYGVKD. CDR3 sequence reads: CAISADRINEKLFF. The CDR3 coding sequence is TGTGCCATCAGTGCTGACAGAATTAATGAAAAACTGTTTTTT.

J is TRBJ2-3 and V is TRBV18, with D hard to call. This CDR3 has 15 amino acids. The germline gives CDR1 KGHSH, CDR2 LQKENI. The V end was cut by 6 bases, the J end by 3 bases, with 16 bases between. CDR3 residues: CASSQRGVDTDTQYF. The DNA for the CDR3 is TGTGCCAGCTCCCAGCGAGGCGTGGATACAGATACGCAGTATTTT.

This clone appeared once. The V and J genes are TRBV18 and TRBJ2-3; D unresolved. The CDR3 runs 15 residues. V was shortened by 4 bases and J by 0 bases, with 11 bases between the two germline ends. From germline, CDR1 is KGHSH and CDR2 LQKENI. The CDR3 nucleotides read TGTGCCAGCTCACTTTTAATAGCTAGCACAGATACGCAGTATTTT. Its translation is CASSLLIASTDTQYF.

The chain has TRBV6-2 or TRBV6-3 and TRBJ2-7; D is ambiguous. V shed 2 bases and J shed 5 bases, with 10 bases lying between them. This CDR3 is 13 amino acids long. The germline V gene has CDR1 MNHEY and CDR2 SVGEGT. The CDR3 bases are TGTGCCAGCAGTTACCCCCCAGGAGACGAGCAGTACTTC. Residues: CASSYPPGDEQYF.

The sample holds one count of this clone. This chain joins TRBV30 and TRBJ2-1; 12 bases are shared with TRBD2. With V trimmed by 3 bases and J by 10 bases, 10 bases remained unmatched. Per germline, CDR1 GTSNPN and CDR2 SVGIG (reference sequence). The CDR3 is 15 residues long. CDR3: CAWRPTSGGWREQFF. Written as DNA, the CDR3 is TGTGCCTGGAGGCCGACTAGCGGGGGATGGCGGGAGCAGTTCTTC.

The CDR3 is CASSGNSGANVLTF. As DNA, the CDR3 is TGTGCCAGTAGTGGTAACTCTGGGGCCAACGTCCTGACTTTC. This chain joins TRBV19 and TRBJ2-6; D is unresolved. Between the trimmed V and J ends, which lost 5 bases and 0 bases, there was a span of 5 bases. Germline assignment: CDR1 LNHDA and CDR2 SQIVND (reference sequence). The CDR3 is made up of 14 amino acids.

The chain's CDR3 is CASSYLPTGSDTQYF. The CDR3 DNA follows: TGTGCCAGCAGTTACCTCCCGACAGGATCAGATACGCAGTATTTT. The chain carries TRBV6-2 or TRBV6-3 and TRBJ2-3; a possible D gene is TRBD1 (6 bases). Trimming removed 2 bases from V and 4 bases from J, with 13 bases in between. The CDR3 is 15 residues long. Germline V gene data show CDR1 as MNHEY and CDR2 as SVGEGT.

The V and J genes are TRBV7-8 and TRBJ2-5; 9 bases fit TRBD2. After removal of 1 base from V and 5 bases from J, the junction contained 11 bases not matched to a gene. Germline loops: CDR1 SGHVS, CDR2 FQNEAQ. CDR3 length equals 17 residues. In DNA form, the CDR3 reads TGTGCCAGCAGCTTAGGTTTTAGCGGGAGTATAGCGGAGACCCAGTACTTC. Residues: CASSLGFSGSIAETQYF.

V and J are TRBV11-2 and TRBJ2-3, with D perhaps assigned TRBD1 or TRBD2 (5 bases each). V shed 4 bases and J shed 6 bases, with 11 bases lying between them. The CDR3 has 13 residues. Germline CDR1 reads SGHAT; CDR2 reads FQNNGV. The CDR3 DNA is TGTGCCAGCAGCTCAGGGACCTACGATACGCAGTATTTT. Translating gives CASSSGTYDTQYF.

The genes are TRBV7-2 and TRBJ2-7; D gene ambiguous. CDR1 SGHTA and CDR2 FQGNSA come from the germline V gene. The CDR3 contains 12 residues. Trimming shortened V by 5 bases and J by 3 bases, and 8 bases separated the two germline ends. The CDR3 DNA sequence: TGTGCCAGCAGCCTAGATTACTACGAGCAGTACTTC. Translated: CASSLDYYEQYF. The whole variable domain, filled in from reference TRBV7-2 and TRBJ2-7, reads GAGVSQSPSNKVTEKGKDVELRCDPISGHTALYWYRQSLGQGLEFLIYFQGNSAPDKSGLPSDRFSAERTGGSVSTLTIQRTQQEDSAVYLCASSLDYYEQYFGPGTRLTVT.

The chain recombines TRBV19 with TRBJ1-6; possible D gene TRBD1, 5 bases. Trimming took off 8 bases at V and 10 bases at J, with 9 bases between the two ends. Germline loops: CDR1 LNHDA, CDR2 SQIVND (reference sequence). This CDR3 comprises 11 residues. CDR3 DNA: TGTGCCAGTGGGGACTGGTCACCCCTCCACTTT. Its protein product is CASGDWSPLHF.

The chain recombines TRBV5-4 with TRBJ2-5, with D perhaps matching TRBD1 (5 bases). Trimming stripped 4 bases from V and 1 base from J, with 11 bases between. There are 14 residues in the CDR3. Germline V gene sequence: CDR1 SGHNT, CDR2 YYREEE (reference sequence). The CDR3 nucleotides are TGTGCCAGCAGCCTCTGGGGCAGCCAAGAGACCCAGTACTTC. This gives the protein CASSLWGSQETQYF.

The chain combines TRBV5-1 with TRBJ2-3; TRBD2 matches at 13 bases. In germline, CDR1 is SGHRS, CDR2 YFSETQ. Trimming at V came to 3 bases and at J to 12 bases, leaving 10 bases not matched to a gene. The CDR3 totals 15 residues. As DNA, the CDR3 is TGCGCCAGCAGCTCGGGGGGACTAGCGGGGACTTCACAGTATTTT. As protein: CASSSGGLAGTSQYF.